Presented here are 13 T cell receptor beta chains from one specimen sequenced in a study of T-cell memory formation after mild COVID-19 (dated by TCRdb to the early 2020s). Library creation used 5' RACE. Sequencing used an Illumina NovaSeq 6000. TCRdb took the public reads, trimmed them with fastp at Q25, ran MiXCR for clone calling and kept in-frame beta chains. Identical CDR3 protein sequences are pooled into one entry, listed with their most common genes and DNA. This sample gives fewer than 200,000 distinct CDR3 sequences in total; over 20% of them show up just once. The top ten clones comprise 20% to 25% of the sample. The specimen was PBMCs or a T cell subset sorted from them (not recorded which). The receptors were sampled from an adult woman who had mild COVID-19 (a few samples of this study predate the infection). The sample titles of this study are shuffled in the database, so cell type and time point are left out; the donor was told from shared clones.

Only one count was recorded for this clonotype. V is TRBV20-1 and J is TRBJ2-3, with 9 bases lining up with TRBD2. Germline V lookup: CDR1 DFQATT, CDR2 SNEGSKA (reference sequence). CDR3 size: 15 residues. V lost 2 bases, J lost 3 bases, and 6 bases stayed unmatched. The CDR3 protein is CSARRYLAGTDTQYF. The CDR3 coding sequence is TGCAGTGCTAGAAGGTATCTAGCGGGAACAGATACGCAGTATTTT.

This clonotype was observed a few times. V gene TRBV6-2 or TRBV6-3 combines with J gene TRBJ2-4; 7 bases agree with TRBD2. The CDR3 contains 16 residues. Germline lookup yields CDR1 MNHEY and CDR2 SVGEGT. V gave up 3 bases and J gave up 2 bases; unmatched junction bases: 7. CDR3 in amino acids: CASSYRGEWTKNIQYF. DNA for the CDR3: TGTGCCAGCAGTTATCGGGGGGAGTGGACCAAAAACATTCAGTACTTC.

This clonotype was counted between two and nine times. The rearrangement uses TRBV9 and TRBJ2-7; D may be TRBD2 (6 bases). Trimming shortened V by 1 base and J by 7 bases, and 18 bases separated the two germline ends. The CDR3 sequence is 15 residues long. Per germline, CDR1 SGDLS and CDR2 YYNGEE. The CDR3 coding sequence is TGTGCCAGCAGCGTAACGGGAGCATCAATTGGAGAGCAGTACTTC. This sequence encodes CASSVTGASIGEQYF. The full variable domain, completed using reference TRBV9 and TRBJ2-7, is DSGVTQTPKHLITATGQRVTLRCSPRSGDLSVYWYQQSLDQGLQFLIQYYNGEERAKGNILERFSAQQFPDLHSELNLSSLELGDSALYFCASSVTGASIGEQYFGPGTRLTVT.

The chain is built from TRBV7-9 and TRBJ1-1; the D gene is possibly TRBD1 (6 bases). The length of the CDR3 is 13 residues. V was shortened by 11 bases and J by 4 bases, with 17 bases between the two germline ends. The V gene's germline CDR1 is SEHNR and CDR2 FQNEAQ (reference sequence). CDR3 amino acids: CAGYRDGSTEAFF. The DNA of the CDR3 is TGTGCCGGATACAGGGATGGAAGCACTGAAGCTTTCTTT.

This clonotype was seen a few times. The rearrangement links TRBV14 to TRBJ2-1; 8 positions match TRBD1. Germline CDR1 SGHDN, CDR2 FVKESK. This CDR3 comprises 19 residues. V shed 3 bases, J shed 4 bases, and the junction held 17 bases outside the gene matches. The CDR3 DNA sequence: TGTGCCAGCAGCCACCCATCAGGGGGCGTCGGGAGAGGGTACAATGAGCAGTTCTTC. Protein: CASSHPSGGVGRGYNEQFF.

In its sample, this clonotype was seen a few times. This chain connects TRBV27 to TRBJ1-2, with 7 bases aligning to TRBD1. The CDR3 is made up of 16 amino acids. Germline-derived CDR1 and CDR2 are MNHEY and SMNVEV (reference sequence). After removal of 7 bases from V and 7 bases from J, the junction contained 18 bases not matched to a gene. Here the CDR3 reads CASTPAGQPGHGGYTF. In DNA form, the CDR3 reads TGTGCCAGCACCCCCGCGGGACAGCCAGGGCACGGTGGCTACACCTTC.

This clonotype was observed many times. The V gene is TRBV20-1, the J gene TRBJ2-1; D call uncertain. Germline V lookup: CDR1 DFQATT, CDR2 SNEGSKA (reference sequence). The V and J ends lost 2 bases and 8 bases respectively, with 22 bases between them. There are 16 residues in the CDR3. CDR3: CSARTEGGLRSDEQFF. For the CDR3, the DNA is TGCAGTGCTAGAACTGAAGGCGGCCTGAGAAGCGATGAGCAGTTCTTC.

The chain carries TRBV9 and TRBJ1-3; TRBD1 matches at 7 bases. This CDR3 spans 14 amino acids. Unmatched junction bases numbered 4, after V lost 3 bases and J lost 4 bases. Germline CDR1 reads SGDLS; CDR2 reads YYNGEE. CDR3 nucleotide sequence: TGTGCCAGCAGCGACACAGGGGCAGGAAACACCATATATTTT. Translating gives CASSDTGAGNTIYF.

This clonotype was seen a few times. V and J are TRBV6-2 or TRBV6-3 and TRBJ2-7; D not resolved. Germline CDR1 and CDR2: MNHEY and SVGEGT. The germline V and J ends were trimmed by 1 base and 3 bases, with 16 bases remaining between them. This CDR3 comprises 16 residues. CDR3 DNA: TGTGCCAGCAGTTACTTTGACACCAGTCTTTACTACGAGCAGTACTTC. This sequence encodes CASSYFDTSLYYEQYF.

The chain employs TRBV15 and TRBJ2-7; TRBD1 aligns across 10 bases. V lost 5 bases, J lost 1 base, and 5 bases stayed unmatched. Germline CDR1 is LNHNV and CDR2 is YYDKDF (reference sequence). This CDR3 has 15 residues. CDR3 sequence (DNA): TGTGCCACCAGCGCGGGACAGGGGCCTTCCTACGAGCAGTACTTC. Translating gives CATSAGQGPSYEQYF.

The chain joins TRBV9 to TRBJ1-1; D is possibly TRBD1 (6 bases). In germline, CDR1 is SGDLS, CDR2 YYNGEE. The CDR3 is made up of 14 amino acids. V was cut by 7 bases and J by 4 bases, with 17 bases left in between. The CDR3 protein is CASAQSGAGTEAFF. Written as DNA, the CDR3 is TGTGCCAGCGCACAGTCGGGGGCGGGCACTGAAGCTTTCTTT.

The chain uses TRBV3-1 and TRBJ2-5, with TRBD2 matching over 8 bases. The CDR3 has 15 amino acids. The germline CDR1 and CDR2 sequences are LGHDT and YNNKEL (reference sequence). Trimming took 4 bases from V and 2 from J; bases not matched to a gene: 6. The CDR3 is CASSLGSGAQETQYF. CDR3 DNA sequence: TGTGCCAGCAGCCTGGGTAGCGGGGCGCAAGAGACCCAGTACTTC.

This chain uses TRBV6-1 with TRBJ1-2; 7 nucleotides align to TRBD1. Germline lookup yields CDR1 MNHNS and CDR2 SASEGT. The CDR3 loop spans 15 amino acids. Trimming removed 6 bases from V and 4 bases from J; junction bases left unmatched: 11. CDR3 DNA sequence: TGTGCCAGCAGAGAACCGGGACAGCACCCCTATGGCTACACCTTC. Translation: CASREPGQHPYGYTF.